The subject of this entry is one TCR beta chain. The trim removed 5 bases at V and 12 bases at J, leaving 3 bases unmatched. The CDR3 is 11 amino acids. CDR1 LNHDA and CDR2 SQIVND come from the germline V gene (reference sequence). This sample was included in a study of blood T cell repertoires in COVID-19. Study background: In each case, the material was cDNA or gDNA derived from T cells, B-cell-depleted T cells, or PBMCs.

Sequencing used immunoSEQ multiplex PCR; TCRdb keeps in-frame clones, though not all of them. The sample shows around 300,000 clones, around 86% of them seen only once. The sequence came from a human donor in a cohort sampled during active COVID-19. The gene calls are TRBV19 and TRBJ2-1; TRBD1 matches at 8 bases. The sequenced sample consisted of peripheral blood. The CDR3 reads CASSPGQGQFF. The CDR3 coding sequence is TGTGCCAGTAGTCCCGGACAGGGGCAGTTCTTC.